This record covers a single T cell receptor beta chain. Its target is not known. The PCR ran on 60 Vbeta and 13 Jbeta primers. Here immunoSEQ multiplex PCR was the method, and the copy in TCRdb shows in-frame clones only, minus some. The repertoire has about 220,000 clones, 82% of them found once; the top ten carry 5.5% to 7.5%. Per the germline V gene, CDR1 is MNHNY and CDR2 is SVGAGI (reference sequence). The CDR3 extends over 12 amino acids. Trimming shortened V by 5 bases and J by 5 bases, and 9 bases separated the two germline ends. The data belong to a study of cytomegalovirus exposure and HLA in healthy donors. Broader study findings: An analysis that was carried out later associated some 17,000 TCR beta sequences with HLA alleles at 0.05 false discovery rate. V segments that were indistinguishable, TRBV6-2 and TRBV6-3 among them, were omitted from analysis. CMV serostatus alone was available as immune exposure information. Analysis was carried out at a later point, and it linked a missense DCLRE1C variant to TCR beta V- and J-gene trimming.

The source material was PBMCs. This sequence was found in a man aged 40-50 years in good health and CMV-seropositive. This sequence joins TRBV6-6 and TRBJ1-1; D ambiguous. The DNA of the CDR3 is TGTGCCAGCAGTCACCTACGTACTGAAGCTTTCTTT. Its protein product is CASSHLRTEAFF.